Only a few counts were recorded for the clone carrying this T cell receptor (beta chain). As yet, its antigen is unknown. These data are taken from a study of early T cells in non-severe SARS-CoV-2 infection. Study-wide background: Sequenced material consisted of bulk RNA (from unsorted whole blood), and chains were unpaired. General study points: Matches to VDJdb favored anti-spike CD8 responses and missed private and CD4 specificities.

cDNA molecules, individually, were tagged with unique molecular identifiers. TCRdb ran MiXCR on the 5' RACE reads and lists one entry per CDR3 protein. Of roughly 61,000 distinct CDR3 sequences listed, 10% to 12% are singletons. The receptor was isolated from an adult who was a healthcare worker with PCR-confirmed SARS-CoV-2 infection or an uninfected control (not recorded which). The sample taken for sequencing was whole blood.

In DNA, the CDR3 is TGTGCCAGCTCACCAAGGACAGGGTACGAGCAGTACTTC. As protein: CASSPRTGYEQYF. The chain carries TRBV18 and TRBJ2-7, with 8 bases matching TRBD1. The CDR3 consists of 13 residues. Germline CDR1 reads KGHSH; CDR2 reads LQKENI. The junction had 1 base not matched to a gene; V was cut back by 2 bases and J by 4 bases.